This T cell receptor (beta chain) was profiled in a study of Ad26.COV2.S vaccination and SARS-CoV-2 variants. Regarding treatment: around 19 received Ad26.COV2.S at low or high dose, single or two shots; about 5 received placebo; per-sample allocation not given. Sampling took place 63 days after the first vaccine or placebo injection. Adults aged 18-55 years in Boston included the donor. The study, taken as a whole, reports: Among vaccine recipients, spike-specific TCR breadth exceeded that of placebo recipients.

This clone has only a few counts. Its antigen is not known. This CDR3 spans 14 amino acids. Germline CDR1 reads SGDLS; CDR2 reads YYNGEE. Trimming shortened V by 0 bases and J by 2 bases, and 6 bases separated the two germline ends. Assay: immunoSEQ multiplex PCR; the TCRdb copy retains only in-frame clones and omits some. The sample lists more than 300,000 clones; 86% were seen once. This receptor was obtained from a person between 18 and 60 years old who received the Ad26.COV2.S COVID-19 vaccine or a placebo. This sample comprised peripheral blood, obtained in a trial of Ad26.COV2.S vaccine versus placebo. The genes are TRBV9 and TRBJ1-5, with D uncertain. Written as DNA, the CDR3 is TGTGCCAGCAGCGTAGGAGAAGGCAATCAGCCCCAGCATTTT. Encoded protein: CASSVGEGNQPQHF.